The 14 T cell receptor beta chains listed next were all sequenced from one sample in a study of post-analysis software for immune sequencing data. Whole-study results and caveats: Comparison of patients with controls showed 5 or 6 TRBV segments more frequent in patients, TRBV5-6, TRBV5-1 and TRBV20-1 among them.

Their antigen targets remain unknown. TCR beta cDNA libraries had unique molecular identifiers. In TCRdb, the PCR reads were re-called with MiXCR into one record per CDR3 protein. The sample carries 740,000 or so distinct CDR3 sequences, approximately 50% recorded once. The source material was blood. The receptors shown here come from a girl aged 10-17 years with multiple sclerosis.

The chain has TRBV18 and TRBJ2-5, with 9 bases identical to TRBD1. Trimming at V came to 1 base and at J to 6 bases, leaving 6 bases not matched to a gene. The CDR3 is 15 amino acids. CDR1 is KGHSH and CDR2 is LQKENI in the germline V gene. The CDR3 DNA sequence: TGTGCCAGCTCACCACTAGGACAGGGGACGAAGACCCAGTACTTC. It is translated as CASSPLGQGTKTQYF.

The genes are TRBV18 and TRBJ1-1; 7 bases are shared with TRBD1. From germline, CDR1 is KGHSH and CDR2 LQKENI. The length of the CDR3 is 14 residues. V dropped 1 base and J dropped 4; count of bases not matched to a gene: 3. The CDR3 sequence is CASSPQGAGTEAFF. Written as DNA, the CDR3 is TGTGCCAGCTCACCACAGGGGGCAGGCACTGAAGCTTTCTTT. The entire variable domain, with the rest obtained from reference TRBV18 and TRBJ1-1, is as follows: NAGVMQNPRHLVRRRGQEARLRCSPMKGHSHVYWYRQLPEEGLKFMVYLQKENIIDESGMPKERFSAEFPKEGPSILRIQQVVRGDSAAYFCASSPQGAGTEAFFGQGTRLTVV.

The chain has TRBV20-1 and TRBJ2-1, with TRBD2 identical over 12 bases. CDR3 size: 14 residues. Germline V lookup: CDR1 DFQATT, CDR2 SNEGSKA (reference sequence). CDR3 residues: CRTTSGSLGTEQFF. The DNA of the CDR3 is TGCAGGACGACTAGCGGGAGTCTCGGAACTGAGCAGTTCTTC.

The genes are TRBV9 and TRBJ1-2; D gene uncertain. The CDR3 extends over 14 amino acids. From germline, CDR1 is SGDLS and CDR2 YYNGEE. V dropped 0 bases and J dropped 3 bases, with 9 bases sitting between them. The CDR3 DNA sequence: TGTGCCAGCAGCGTAGACACATCGGACTATGGCTACACCTTC. Protein product: CASSVDTSDYGYTF.

There are a few counts of this clonotype. Germline and junction disagree at one end, which may indicate a read error. V gene TRBV4-1 combines with J gene TRBJ2-7, with 7 positions matching TRBD2. Germline CDR1 is MGHRA and CDR2 is YSYEKL. This CDR3 has 16 amino acids. CDR3 coding DNA: TGCTCCAGCAGCCAAGATCACAATAGCGGGCTCTACGAGCAGTACTTC. Its translation is CSSSQDHNSGLYEQYF.

This chain joins TRBV6-5 and TRBJ2-7; D is tentatively TRBD1 or TRBD2 (5 bases each). V lost 0 bases, J lost 0 bases, and 9 bases lay in between. The CDR3 has 15 residues. Germline V gene sequence: CDR1 MNHEY, CDR2 SVGAGI. As DNA, the CDR3 is TGTGCCAGCAGTTACTCGCCAGGGAGCTCCTACGAGCAGTACTTC. Amino acids: CASSYSPGSSYEQYF.

The V and J genes are TRBV5-1 and TRBJ2-7; a possible D gene is TRBD2 (6 bases). The germline V and J ends were trimmed by 4 bases and 1 base, with 9 bases remaining between them. The CDR3 has 13 amino acids. Germline V lookup: CDR1 SGHRS, CDR2 YFSETQ. DNA for the CDR3: TGCGCCAGCAGCATGGCGGGATCCTACGAGCAGTACTTC. Amino acid sequence: CASSMAGSYEQYF.

The V call is TRBV2, the J call TRBJ2-5, with TRBD2 identical over 8 bases. Trimming took 8 bases from V and 3 from J; bases not matched to a gene: 14. This CDR3 has 16 amino acids. CDR1 and CDR2 from the germline V gene are SNHLY and FYNNEI. The CDR3 nucleotides read TGTGCCAGCGCCGAGGATTACTATAGCGGGAAAGAGACCCAGTACTTC. Protein product: CASAEDYYSGKETQYF.

The chain couples TRBV12-3 or TRBV12-4 to TRBJ1-2; D is unresolved. V was cut by 0 bases and J by 4 bases, with 15 bases left in between. The CDR3 is made up of 16 amino acids. As DNA, the CDR3 is TGTGCCAGCAGTTTAGCCTCAGCGGGATTTGGCTATGGCTACACCTTC. The encoded protein is CASSLASAGFGYGYTF.

J is TRBJ2-7 and V is TRBV5-1, with 10 bases aligning to TRBD1. Germline assignment: CDR1 SGHRS and CDR2 YFSETQ. This CDR3 has 16 amino acids. J was trimmed by 5 bases and V by 2 bases; bases with no gene match: 10. CDR3 protein: CASSFRRDRGLNEQYF. DNA for the CDR3: TGCGCCAGCAGCTTTCGGCGGGACAGGGGTCTCAACGAGCAGTACTTC. Complete variable domain (other parts from reference TRBV5-1 and TRBJ2-7): KAGVTQTPRYLIKTRGQQVTLSCSPISGHRSVSWYQQTPGQGLQFLFEYFSETQRNKGNFPGRFSGRQFSNSRSEMNVSTLELGDSALYLCASSFRRDRGLNEQYFGPGTRLTVT.

This clonotype was recorded a few times. The chain couples TRBV4-1 to TRBJ2-7; TRBD1 matches at 7 bases. V dropped 1 base and J dropped 0; count of bases not matched to a gene: 6. The CDR3 consists of 16 residues. The germline V gene encodes CDR1 MGHRA and CDR2 YSYEKL. CDR3 DNA sequence: TGCGCCAGCAGCCAAGGTACGGACAGGAGCTCCTACGAGCAGTACTTC. This translates into CASSQGTDRSSYEQYF.

The chain recombines TRBV15 with TRBJ1-4, with no clear D. The CDR3 has 17 residues. Trimming left V 0 bases short and J 5 bases short, with 16 bases between. CDR1 and CDR2 (germline): LNHNV, YYDKDF (reference sequence). Written as DNA, the CDR3 is TGTGCCACCAGCAGAGATCTTGGACTTGCTGGGAATGAAAAACTGTTTTTT. Encoded protein: CATSRDLGLAGNEKLFF.

Concerning this clonotype: This likely comes from a read error, as the CDR3 has no conserved phenylalanine or tryptophan at its end. J is TRBJ1-5 and V is TRBV6-2 or TRBV6-3; TRBD1 might be the D (5 bases). From germline, CDR1 is MNHEY and CDR2 SVGEGT. V lost 2 bases and J 4 bases, leaving 9 bases between the germline ends. The CDR3 is 14 amino acids. The CDR3 protein is CASSYGGGNQPQHC. The DNA for the CDR3 is TGTGCCAGCAGTTACGGTGGGGGGAATCAGCCCCAGCATTGT.

The chain has TRBV15 and TRBJ1-1; tentative D call: TRBD1 (6 bases). This CDR3 is built from 14 residues. Trimming took off 3 bases at V and 7 bases at J, with 15 bases between the two ends. Germline-derived CDR1 and CDR2 are LNHNV and YYDKDF (reference sequence). The CDR3 coding sequence is TGTGCCACCAGCAGGGCCACAGGGAGAGTTGAAGCTTTCTTT. Translated, it gives CATSRATGRVEAFF.